A selection of T cell receptor beta chains follows, all from one sample in a study of T cells in Graves' hyperthyroidism and ophthalmopathy. One entry per CDR3 protein results from TCRdb running MiXCR on the multiplex PCR reads. The data show a few hundred thousand distinct CDR3 sequences, about 15% seen once. Sequenced material: blood. The receptors come from a woman under 40 with Graves' hyperthyroidism. CDR3s include the opening cysteine and the closing phenylalanine or tryptophan. D genes are given only for firm matches. Rows give clone size only sometimes, using once, few, many, or a class for an expanded clone.

D,V,size,J,DNA,CDR3
TRBD2,TRBV3-1,many,TRBJ2-7,TGTGCCAGCAGCCAAGAAACTAGCGGGAGTCTACGCGAGCAGTACTTC,CASSQETSGSLREQYF
TRBD1,TRBV20-1,few,TRBJ2-3,TGCAGTGCCCGAGAGGGGGCCACAGATACGCAGTATTTT,CSAREGATDTQYF
TRBD1,TRBV2,many,TRBJ1-1,TGTGCCAGCACTTGGACAGGGGGCAATTCTTACACTGAAGCTTTCTTT,CASTWTGGNSYTEAFF
.,TRBV19,many,TRBJ1-5,TGTGCCAGTAGTCCCCGATACCGGGACGGCCTCGGGCAGCCCCAGCATTTT,CASSPRYRDGLGQPQHF
.,TRBV3-1,many,TRBJ2-3,TGTGCCAGCAGCCAATTAACGTTACAGAAAATCACAGATACGCAGTATTTT,CASSQLTLQKITDTQYF
TRBD1,TRBV6-1,.,TRBJ1-6,TGTGCCAGCAGTCTGGGACAGGGTCACTCACCCCTCCACTTT,CASSLGQGHSPLHF
.,TRBV7-2,few,TRBJ2-7,TGTGCCAGCAGGTACCCAGCCGCCTACGAGCAGTACTTC,CASRYPAAYEQYF
TRBD1,TRBV29-1,few,TRBJ2-7,TGCAGCGGGGGGGGGACAGGGCTCTACGAGCAGTACTTC,CSGGGTGLYEQYF
.,TRBV3-1,many,TRBJ1-1,TGTGCCAGCAGCCAAGATTGGGGGGAAACTGAAGCTTTCTTT,CASSQDWGETEAFF
TRBD1,TRBV3-1,.,TRBJ1-2,TGTGCCAGCAGTCAGGGGGATGGCTACACCTTC,CASSQGDGYTF
.,TRBV27,few,TRBJ2-3,TGTGCCAGCATGTTTAGAGGGCGGGGCACAGATACGCAGTATTTT,CASMFRGRGTDTQYF
TRBD1,TRBV14,.,TRBJ1-1,TGTGCCAGCAGCCGAGGGACAGGGGGCTCTGAAGCTTTCTTT,CASSRGTGGSEAFF
.,TRBV11-2,many,TRBJ1-1,TGTGCCAGCAGCTTAGATTCCGGGGGGTGGAACACTGAAGCTTTCTTT,CASSLDSGGWNTEAFF
.,TRBV12-3/TRBV12-4,.,TRBJ2-2,TGTGCCAGCTCTACCGGTGGGGAGCTGTTTTTT,CASSTGGELFF
.,TRBV15,.,TRBJ1-6,TGTGCCACCAGCCCCGTCCGGCAGACCCTCCACTTT,CATSPVRQTLHF
TRBD1,TRBV6-1,many,TRBJ2-1,TGTGCCAGCAGGCTGGGACAGGGGGCCGGTAATGAGCAGTTCTTC,CASRLGQGAGNEQFF
.,TRBV15,many,TRBJ2-7,TGTGCCACCAGCAGAGATTCCAGGGGGGGCTACGAGCAGTACTTC,CATSRDSRGGYEQYF
.,TRBV5-1,.,TRBJ1-1,TGCGCCAGCAGCTTGCTGGGGCACACTGAAGCTTTCTTT,CASSLLGHTEAFF